The 6 T cell receptor beta chains reported below all come from one sample, sequenced in a study of blood T cell repertoires in COVID-19 (TCRdb year 2020). The method behind the library was the immunoSEQ multiplex PCR assay. TCRdb provides this immuneACCESS table in a form limited to in-frame rearrangements. Some clones are lacking; in checked studies, under half of them reflect an unresolved V gene, and why the rest are absent is not known. The sample data list around 200,000 clones, and about 82% of these were observed just once. The top ten hold roughly 5.9% of the sample. Input material: PBMCs or T cells enriched from blood (not recorded which). The receptors stem from a man aged 35-49 years with acute COVID-19.

The V and J genes are TRBV2 and TRBJ1-5; perhaps TRBD1 as D (6 bases). The CDR3 has 15 residues. Between the trimmed V and J ends, which lost 9 bases and 2 bases, there was a span of 17 bases. CDR1 and CDR2 (germline): SNHLY, FYNNEI. The CDR3 spells CASSRGAFGNQPQHF. In DNA, the CDR3 is TGTGCCAGTAGTCGGGGGGCGTTTGGCAATCAGCCCCAGCATTTT. The entire variable domain, with the rest obtained from reference TRBV2 and TRBJ1-5, is as follows: EPEVTQTPSHQVTQMGQEVILRCVPISNHLYFYWYRQILGQKVEFLVSFYNNEISEKSEIFDDQFSVERPDGSNFTLKIRSTKLEDSAMYFCASSRGAFGNQPQHFGDGTRLSIL.

The J gene is TRBJ2-7, the V gene TRBV30; 11 bases agree with TRBD1. This CDR3 contains 14 residues. J gave up 9 bases and V 3 bases, and 10 bases lay outside the gene matches. Germline CDR1 and CDR2: GTSNPN and SVGIG (reference sequence). CDR3 bases: TGTGCCTGGAGAAGGGACAGGGGGGCCTCCCTGCAGTACTTC. Its translation: CAWRRDRGASLQYF. The full variable domain, its missing parts supplied by reference TRBV30 and TRBJ2-7, is SQTIHQWPATLVQPVGSPLSLECTVEGTSNPNLYWYRQAAGRGLQLLFYSVGIGQISSEVPQNLSASRPQDRQFILSSKKLLLSDSGFYLCAWRRDRGASLQYFGPGTRLTVT.

The chain employs TRBV7-9 and TRBJ2-5; 7 bases fit TRBD2. Per germline, CDR1 SEHNR and CDR2 FQNEAQ (reference sequence). This CDR3 has 15 amino acids. After removal of 1 base from V and 2 bases from J, the junction contained 4 bases not matched to a gene. The CDR3 bases are TGTGCCAGCAGCTTAGGGGAGGGGAAGCAAGAGACCCAGTACTTC. This codes for CASSLGEGKQETQYF.

The genes are TRBV6-5 and TRBJ1-1; no definite D call. Per the germline V gene, CDR1 is MNHEY and CDR2 is SVGAGI. This CDR3 region has 10 residues. V lost 5 bases, J lost 10 bases, and 8 bases lay in between. The CDR3, as DNA: TGTGCCAGCAGTCCTCCCGTAGCTTTCTTT. This codes for CASSPPVAFF.

The chain uses TRBV25-1 and TRBJ2-3, with D tentatively TRBD1 (5 bases). From germline, CDR1 is MGHDK and CDR2 SYGVNS. Between the trimmed V and J ends, which lost 3 bases and 3 bases, there was a span of 7 bases. The CDR3 is made up of 13 amino acids. CDR3 bases: TGTGCCAGCAGTGAGCAGGGAACAGATACGCAGTATTTT. Protein: CASSEQGTDTQYF. Full variable domain (rest looked up from reference TRBV25-1 and TRBJ2-3): EADIYQTPRYLVIGTGKKITLECSQTMGHDKMYWYQQDPGMELHLIHYSYGVNSTEKGDLSSESTVSRIRTEHFPLTLESARPSHTSQYLCASSEQGTDTQYFGPGTRLTVL.

The CDR3 is CASSLLFLASGSTDTQYF. In nucleotides, the CDR3 is TGTGCCAGCAGCCTACTGTTCCTGGCTAGCGGGAGCACAGATACGCAGTATTTT. J is TRBJ2-3 and V is TRBV5-4, with 8 bases that match TRBD2. CDR3 length: 18 amino acids. The germline gives CDR1 SGHNT, CDR2 YYREEE (reference sequence). J was trimmed by 0 bases and V by 4 bases; bases with no gene match: 13.